This T cell receptor (beta chain) was captured in a study of post-analysis software for immune sequencing data. V lost 3 bases, J lost 3 bases, and 8 bases lay in between. The length of the CDR3 is 13 residues. This clonotype was seen more than once but under ten times. Antigen specificity is unknown. Sequencing libraries made from TCR beta cDNA carried unique molecular identifiers. Out of about 0.9 to 10 million T cells, 480,000 or so cDNA molecules were generated. A single record per CDR3 protein comes from TCRdb applying MiXCR to the PCR reads. The top ten clones hold under 30% of a sample with roughly 150,000 distinct CDR3 sequences, under 40% of them seen once. Study conclusions and caveats: Normalized Chao1 diversity in multiple sclerosis patients fell significantly below that of controls. With TRBV5-6, TRBV5-1 and TRBV20-1 included, about five TRBV segments were more frequent in patients than in controls. Pronounced co-clustering by F measure was evident among identically batched samples.

Sequenced material: blood, taken after autologous hematopoietic stem cell transplantation. The source of this sequence is a girl aged 10 to 17 with multiple sclerosis. This chain joins TRBV12-3 or TRBV12-4 and TRBJ2-5, with D maybe TRBD1 (6 bases). This CDR3 reads CASSFQGKETQYF. The DNA for the CDR3 is TGTGCCAGCAGTTTCCAGGGGAAAGAGACCCAGTACTTC.